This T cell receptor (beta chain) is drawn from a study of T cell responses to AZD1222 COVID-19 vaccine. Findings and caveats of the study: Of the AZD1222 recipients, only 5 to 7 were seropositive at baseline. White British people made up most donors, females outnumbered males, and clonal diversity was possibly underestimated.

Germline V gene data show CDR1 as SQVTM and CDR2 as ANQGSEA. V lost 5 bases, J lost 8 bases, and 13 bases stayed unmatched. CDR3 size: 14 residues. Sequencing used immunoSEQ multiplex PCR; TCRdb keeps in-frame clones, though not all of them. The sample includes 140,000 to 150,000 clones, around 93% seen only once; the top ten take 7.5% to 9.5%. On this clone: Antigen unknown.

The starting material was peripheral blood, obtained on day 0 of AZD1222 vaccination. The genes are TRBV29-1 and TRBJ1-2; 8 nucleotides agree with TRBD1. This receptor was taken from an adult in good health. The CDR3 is CSVLPLAGGEGYTF. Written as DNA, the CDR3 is TGCAGCGTTCTTCCCCTGGCAGGGGGCGAGGGCTACACCTTC.